These 10 T cell receptor beta chains were all obtained from the same sample, sequenced in a study of blood T cell repertoires in COVID-19. The data were produced by immunoSEQ multiplex PCR, yet TCRdb's version contains in-frame clones alone and is incomplete. The repertoire holds about 200,000 clones, with 84% as singletons. The sequencing sample was made of peripheral blood. The receptors were gathered from a human donor in a cohort sampled during active COVID-19.

The J gene is TRBJ2-2, the V gene TRBV5-1; 11 bases fit TRBD2. V dropped 1 base and J dropped 2; count of bases not matched to a gene: 13. This CDR3 is 20 amino acids long. From germline, CDR1 is SGHRS and CDR2 YFSETQ. CDR3 residues: CASSLPPRGTSGFNTGELFF. The CDR3 coding sequence is TGCGCCAGCAGCTTGCCACCTCGTGGGACTAGCGGTTTCAACACCGGGGAGCTGTTTTTT.

The V and J genes are TRBV27 and TRBJ2-2; 8 positions agree with TRBD2. The CDR3 sequence is 15 residues long. CDR1 is MNHEY, CDR2 SMNVEV, per germline (reference sequence). J was trimmed by 9 bases and V by 6 bases; bases with no gene match: 12. CDR3 residues: CASSPHREGVRELFF. The CDR3 region has the DNA TGTGCCAGCAGCCCCCATCGGGAGGGGGTCCGGGAGCTGTTTTTT.

The chain links TRBV6-2 or TRBV6-3 to TRBJ2-7, with D perhaps TRBD2 (6 bases). V dropped 2 bases and J dropped 0 bases, with 11 bases sitting between them. Germline V gene data show CDR1 as MNHEY and CDR2 as SVGEGT. The CDR3 length is 15 residues. CDR3 protein: CASSYSGLSSYEQYF. The CDR3 DNA sequence: TGTGCCAGCAGTTACAGCGGGCTGAGCTCCTACGAGCAGTACTTC.

The V call is TRBV2, the J call TRBJ1-1, with D perhaps TRBD1 (5 bases). V was clipped by 5 bases and J by 5 bases, with 15 bases between them. CDR1 is SNHLY, CDR2 FYNNEI, per germline. CDR3 length: 14 amino acids. Here the CDR3 DNA reads TGTGCCAGCAGTTCAACCAGGGCAGGTACTGAAGCTTTCTTT. Translated, it gives CASSSTRAGTEAFF.

The J gene is TRBJ1-1, the V gene TRBV11-3, with D possibly matching TRBD1 (5 bases). Per germline, CDR1 SGHNT and CDR2 YENEEA. V was clipped by 5 bases and J by 2 bases, with 9 bases between them. The CDR3 spans 13 residues. CDR3 coding DNA: TGTGCCAGCAGCGAGACAGTAAACACTGAAGCTTTCTTT. Encoded protein: CASSETVNTEAFF.

The J gene is TRBJ2-1, the V gene TRBV4-2; D remains unclear. Looked up from germline, CDR1 is LGHNA and CDR2 is YNFKEQ. The CDR3 contains 14 residues. V was clipped by 1 base and J by 6 bases, with 10 bases between them. For the CDR3, the DNA is TGTGCCAGCAGCCAAGTTGCACCACTCAATGAGCAGTTCTTC. Residues: CASSQVAPLNEQFF.

On this clone itself: At the DNA level, this CDR3 is encoded by other sequences in the same sample as well. The chain joins TRBV10-3 to TRBJ2-5, with D possibly being TRBD1 (5 bases). Germline V gene lookup returns CDR1 ENHRY and CDR2 SYGVKD. V lost 0 bases and J lost 2, with 7 bases in between. The CDR3 is made up of 14 amino acids. CDR3 protein: CAISESAGQETQYF. The CDR3 DNA follows: TGTGCCATCAGTGAGTCCGCAGGGCAAGAGACCCAGTACTTC.

V usage is TRBV6-6 and J usage is TRBJ1-2, with 7 bases lining up with TRBD1. The CDR3 runs 15 residues. V lost 5 bases, J lost 0 bases, and 6 bases stayed unmatched. The germline CDR1 and CDR2 sequences are MNHNY and SVGAGI (reference sequence). CDR3 sequence (DNA): TGTGCCAGCAGTCGCCGGGACAGAGCTAACTATGGCTACACCTTC. Translating it yields CASSRRDRANYGYTF.

CDR3 in amino acids: CASKLTGNRDTEAFF. The CDR3, as DNA: TGTGCCAGTAAGCTAACAGGCAACCGGGACACTGAAGCTTTCTTT. V gene TRBV19 combines with J gene TRBJ1-1, with D possibly being TRBD1 (5 bases). The V and J ends lost 7 bases and 3 bases respectively, with 18 bases between them. CDR3 length equals 15 residues. The V gene's germline CDR1 is LNHDA and CDR2 SQIVND (reference sequence).

The V gene is TRBV7-3, the J gene TRBJ2-1; tentatively, D is TRBD2 (5 bases). Germline assignment: CDR1 SGHTA and CDR2 FQGTGA. This CDR3 is 14 amino acids long. V gave up 6 bases and J gave up 4 bases, with 13 bases separating them. CDR3 nucleotides: TGTGCCAGCAGTTTACTAGGCCAATACAATGAGCAGTTCTTC. Residues: CASSLLGQYNEQFF.